These T cell receptor beta chains were read from a single sample in a study of Ad26.COV2.S vaccination and SARS-CoV-2 variants. Sequencing was performed with immunoSEQ multiplex PCR; in TCRdb, only in-frame clones are kept and a portion is missing. In the table there are 300,000 to 400,000 clones, around 88% of which are singletons. The input for sequencing was peripheral blood, taken in a trial of Ad26.COV2.S vaccine versus placebo. The origin of the receptors is a person aged 18-60 years who received the Ad26.COV2.S COVID-19 vaccine or a placebo. Both conserved end residues are part of each CDR3. Some rows have no size entry. The others give once, few or many, or a class for an expanded clone.

>NA|TRBJ1-1|15|TRBV7-9
CASSLERWGNTEAFF
>NA|TRBJ2-1|16|TRBV7-8
CASSLLAGKTYNEQFF
>NA|TRBJ2-3|14|TRBV5-1
CASSLAGGQDTQYF
>NA|TRBJ2-7|16|TRBV5-6
CASSLVTSGVPYEQYF
>NA|TRBJ1-5|14|TRBV28
CASTWGETGQPQHF
>NA|TRBJ2-7|12|TRBV2
CASSEASREQYF
>NA|TRBJ2-3|17|TRBV7-6
CASSQSTGGESTDTQYF
>once|TRBJ1-6|13|TRBV28
CASSSTNNSPLHF
>NA|TRBJ1-2|13|TRBV6-5
CASSRDRNYGYTF
>NA|TRBJ2-6|15|TRBV27
CASGRGNSGANVLTF
>NA|TRBJ1-1|14|TRBV3-1/TRBV3-2
CASSQGQGGTEAFF
>NA|TRBJ1-1|17|TRBV27
CASSQSLISDRNTEAFF
>NA|TRBJ1-3|14|TRBV30
CAWSVDEVGNTIYF
>NA|TRBJ1-4|18|TRBV28
CASSLPLFKTGLNEKLFF